A single sample is the source of the 8 T cell receptor beta chains below, sequenced in a study of blood T cell repertoires in COVID-19. Profiled with immunoSEQ multiplex PCR; TCRdb holds only in-frame clones, not every one. The table has fewer than 350,000 clones, under 90% seen once; the top ten hold approximately 5.5%. The sequencing sample was made of PBMCs or T cells enriched from blood (not recorded which). All receptors derive from a man in his sixties who had recovered from COVID-19.

This clone showed up just a few times. This sequence joins TRBV2 and TRBJ1-2; 9 bases are a match to TRBD1. The trim removed 6 bases at V and 7 bases at J, leaving 3 bases unmatched. CDR3 length: 12 residues. Germline values: CDR1 SNHLY, CDR2 FYNNEI. CDR3 nucleotide sequence: TGTGCCAGCAGGGGGGACAGGGCTGGCTACACCTTC. It yields the protein CASRGDRAGYTF.

The chain couples TRBV9 to TRBJ2-4; D ambiguous. CDR3 size: 13 residues. The V and J ends lost 3 bases and 4 bases respectively, with 8 bases between them. From germline, CDR1 is SGDLS and CDR2 YYNGEE. DNA for the CDR3: TGTGCCAGCAGCGCGCATCAGAAAAACATTCAGTACTTC. Its protein product is CASSAHQKNIQYF. The whole variable domain, remainder taken from reference TRBV9 and TRBJ2-4, is DSGVTQTPKHLITATGQRVTLRCSPRSGDLSVYWYQQSLDQGLQFLIQYYNGEERAKGNILERFSAQQFPDLHSELNLSSLELGDSALYFCASSAHQKNIQYFGAGTRLSVL.

The J gene is TRBJ1-2, the V gene TRBV19; D is unresolved. Germline V gene lookup returns CDR1 LNHDA and CDR2 SQIVND (reference sequence). The germline V and J ends were trimmed by 2 bases and 2 bases, with 15 bases remaining between them. CDR3 length: 16 amino acids. CDR3 protein: CASSIITSGINYGYTF. CDR3 sequence (DNA): TGTGCCAGTAGTATAATAACATCAGGCATCAACTATGGCTACACCTTC. Variable domain in full (rest from reference TRBV19 and TRBJ1-2): DGGITQSPKYLFRKEGQNVTLSCEQNLNHDAMYWYRQDPGQGLRLIYYSQIVNDFQKGDIAEGYSVSREKKESFPLTVTSAQKNPTAFYLCASSIITSGINYGYTFGSGTRLTVV.

This chain links TRBV3-1 (or the pseudogene TRBV3-2) with TRBJ1-2; D ambiguous. Germline V gene sequence: CDR1 LGHDT, CDR2 YNNKEL (reference sequence). V lost 0 bases and J lost 8, with 7 bases in between. The CDR3 runs to 12 residues. CDR3 region: CASSQDSRGYTF. The CDR3 coding sequence is TGTGCCAGCAGCCAAGACTCGCGGGGCTACACCTTC.

The chain carries TRBV19 and TRBJ2-1; 8 nucleotides line up with TRBD2. The J segment lost 3 bases and the V segment lost 2 bases, leaving 3 bases of the junction unmatched. This CDR3 contains 15 residues. Germline assignment: CDR1 LNHDA and CDR2 SQIVND (reference sequence). The CDR3 spells CASSIFGTSYNEQFF. CDR3 nucleotide sequence: TGTGCCAGTAGTATATTTGGGACTAGCTACAATGAGCAGTTCTTC.

CDR3 DNA: TGTGCCACCAGTGAGTCTCGGGGCACAGATACGCAGTATTTT. This gives the protein CATSESRGTDTQYF. The chain combines TRBV24-1 with TRBJ2-3, with no clear D. Germline V gene data show CDR1 as KGHDR and CDR2 as SFDVKD. The V end was cut by 4 bases, the J end by 1 base, with 8 bases between. This CDR3 has 14 residues.

V usage is TRBV7-9 and J usage is TRBJ1-2; D is ambiguous. This CDR3 region has 12 residues. The germline V gene encodes CDR1 SEHNR and CDR2 FQNEAQ (reference sequence). V was pared by 5 bases and J by 5 bases, with 9 bases between. In nucleotides, the CDR3 is TGTGCCAGCAGCCCAACAATTTATGGCTACACCTTC. Encoded protein: CASSPTIYGYTF.

The J gene is TRBJ1-1, the V gene TRBV14; no firm D call. Trimming pared 1 base from V and 2 bases from J, leaving 11 bases between. Germline V gives CDR1 SGHDN, CDR2 FVKESK. CDR3 length: 15 amino acids. The CDR3 DNA is TGTGCCAGCAGCCAAGGGACTGGTTTAAACACTGAAGCTTTCTTT. Translated, it gives CASSQGTGLNTEAFF.